One T cell receptor (beta chain) is described in this entry. Germline values: CDR1 WSHSY, CDR2 SAAADI. The CDR3 is made up of 12 amino acids. Trimming took 10 bases from V and 0 from J, leaving 10 bases between them. These data originate in a study of cytomegalovirus exposure and HLA in healthy donors. PCR primers comprised 60 Vbeta and 13 Jbeta primers. Libraries were prepared by immunoSEQ multiplex PCR; TCRdb keeps only in-frame clonotypes and omits some of them. The sample lists some 190,000 clones; 75% to 85% were seen once. The sequence was collected from a man aged 18 to 35 in good health and CMV-seronegative. The chain uses TRBV10-2 and TRBJ2-7; D uncertain. Sequencing used PBMCs. CDR3 DNA sequence: TGCGCCACCTCGACTTCCTCCTACGAGCAGTACTTC. This translates into CATSTSSYEQYF.